These 18 T cell receptor beta chains share one sample of origin, sequenced in a study of T cell responses to AZD1222 COVID-19 vaccine. Clones were sequenced by immunoSEQ multiplex PCR, and TCRdb holds only the in-frame ones, with some missing. The sample carries tens of thousands of clones, 90% recorded once. The source was peripheral blood, collected on day 0 of AZD1222 vaccination. Receptors originate from an adult in good health.

The gene calls are TRBV6-5 and TRBJ2-7, with 12 bases matching TRBD2. Germline assignment: CDR1 MNHEY and CDR2 SVGAGI. This CDR3 is 14 amino acids long. V dropped 5 bases and J dropped 3; count of bases not matched to a gene: 2. CDR3 residues: CASSKTSGGYEQYF. The CDR3, as DNA: TGTGCCAGCAGTAAGACTAGCGGGGGCTACGAGCAGTACTTC.

The chain couples TRBV7-2 to TRBJ1-2, with 8 bases lining up with TRBD1. Looked up from germline, CDR1 is SGHTA and CDR2 is FQGNSA. The CDR3 extends over 15 amino acids. With 7 bases clipped from V and 4 bases from J, the junction kept 11 bases outside the gene matches. CDR3: CASTPDDRGIYGYTF. DNA of the CDR3: TGTGCCAGCACCCCCGACGACAGGGGAATCTATGGCTACACCTTC.

The genes are TRBV15 and TRBJ1-2; D not certain. Germline V gene data show CDR1 as LNHNV and CDR2 as YYDKDF (reference sequence). CDR3 length: 14 amino acids. V was shortened by 1 base and J by 7 bases, with 13 bases between the two germline ends. CDR3 loop: CATSRATQRTGYTF. In DNA, the CDR3 is TGTGCCACCAGCAGAGCGACGCAAAGGACTGGCTACACCTTC.

This chain uses TRBV3-1 (or the pseudogene TRBV3-2) with TRBJ1-6; D possibly corresponds to TRBD1 (5 bases). Deletions cut 3 bases from V and 8 bases from J, with 17 bases between. The germline V gene encodes CDR1 LGHDT and CDR2 YNNKEL (reference sequence). The CDR3 spans 16 residues. CDR3 nucleotide sequence: TGTGCCAGCAGCCACCGGACGGGGGTTATGGATTCACCCCTCCACTTT. Protein sequence: CASSHRTGVMDSPLHF.

This chain joins TRBV13 and TRBJ2-1; tentative D call: TRBD1 (5 bases). CDR1 and CDR2 from the germline V gene are PRHDT and FYEKMQ (reference sequence). The CDR3 covers 14 residues. The V end lost 2 bases, the J end lost 4 bases, and 9 bases lay between the germline ends. The CDR3 sequence is CASSLKDIYNEQFF. CDR3 sequence (DNA): TGTGCCAGCAGCTTAAAGGACATTTACAATGAGCAGTTCTTC.

The chain carries TRBV28 and TRBJ1-6, with a tentative D call TRBD1 (5 bases). The germline CDR1 and CDR2 sequences are MDHEN and SYDVKM. The CDR3 runs to 15 residues. V lost 5 bases, J lost 9 bases, and 17 bases lay in between. CDR3 region: CASSLPTASPSPLHF. The CDR3 DNA reads as TGTGCCAGCAGTCTCCCGACAGCCAGCCCTTCACCCCTCCACTTT.

This clone appeared once. The chain combines TRBV18 with TRBJ2-7; 15 nucleotides match TRBD2. Losses at the gene ends were 3 bases for V and 3 bases for J; bases not matched to a gene: 9. Germline CDR1 and CDR2: KGHSH and LQKENI. CDR3 length: 18 amino acids. CDR3 amino acids: CASSPSAGTSGGNYEQYF. In DNA, the CDR3 is TGTGCCAGCTCACCCTCGGCCGGGACTAGCGGGGGGAACTACGAGCAGTACTTC.

The chain is built from TRBV10-3 and TRBJ1-3; 7 bases align to TRBD1. The trim removed 0 bases at V and 7 bases at J, leaving 9 bases unmatched. CDR1 is ENHRY, CDR2 SYGVKD, per germline. The CDR3 covers 16 residues. The CDR3 protein is CAISESRRGQGNTIYF. For the CDR3, the DNA is TGTGCCATCAGTGAGTCGAGGAGGGGGCAGGGGAACACCATATATTTT.

V gene TRBV6-2 or TRBV6-3 combines with J gene TRBJ1-5; D gene uncertain. V lost 2 bases to trimming and J lost 6 bases, with 8 bases between them. The CDR3 sequence is 13 residues long. Germline V gene data show CDR1 as MNHEY and CDR2 as SVGEGT. The CDR3 region is CASSYQGGQPQHF. The CDR3 region has the DNA TGTGCCAGCAGTTACCAAGGTGGTCAGCCCCAGCATTTT.

This sequence joins TRBV5-1 and TRBJ2-7; TRBD1 matches 10 bases. Germline V gene data show CDR1 as SGHRS and CDR2 as YFSETQ. The trim removed 3 bases at V and 3 bases at J, leaving 0 bases unmatched. The CDR3 has 13 amino acids. This CDR3 is CASSWTGGYEQYF. The CDR3 DNA reads TGCGCCAGCAGCTGGACAGGGGGCTACGAGCAGTACTTC.

The chain joins TRBV28 to TRBJ1-2, with 10 bases that match TRBD1. Trimming removed 6 bases from V and 5 bases from J; junction bases left unmatched: 6. Germline V CDR1 and CDR2: MDHEN, SYDVKM. This CDR3 has 14 amino acids. The CDR3 here is CASRTGGVRYGYTF. In DNA, the CDR3 is TGTGCCAGCAGGACAGGGGGCGTGAGGTATGGCTACACCTTC.

V gene TRBV6-5 combines with J gene TRBJ2-7; TRBD1 is a possible D gene (5 bases). Germline loops: CDR1 MNHEY, CDR2 SVGAGI. This CDR3 comprises 14 residues. The germline V and J ends were trimmed by 4 bases and 5 bases, with 15 bases remaining between them. CDR3 residues: CASSSYTRAHEQYF. The CDR3, as DNA: TGTGCCAGCAGTTCCTATACCAGGGCCCACGAGCAGTACTTC.

CDR3 sequence: CSVEDRGDRPPSYEQYF. CDR3 DNA sequence: TGCAGCGTTGAAGATAGGGGAGACAGACCACCCTCCTACGAGCAGTACTTC. The chain carries TRBV29-1 and TRBJ2-7; D may be TRBD1 or TRBD2 (5 bases each). V lost 0 bases and J 0 bases, leaving 18 bases between the germline ends. The CDR3 has 17 residues. Germline V gives CDR1 SQVTM, CDR2 ANQGSEA.

The V call is TRBV27, the J call TRBJ1-2; 7 bases are a match to TRBD1. From germline, CDR1 is MNHEY and CDR2 SMNVEV (reference sequence). This CDR3 comprises 12 residues. Losses at the gene ends were 1 base for V and 11 bases for J; bases not matched to a gene: 4. CDR3 loop: CASSLYRGEYTF. Written as DNA, the CDR3 is TGTGCCAGCAGTTTATACAGGGGAGAGTACACCTTC.

This rearrangement joins TRBV10-1 to TRBJ1-1; a possible D gene is TRBD1 (6 bases). The CDR3 covers 13 residues. Germline V gives CDR1 WNHNN, CDR2 SYGVQD (reference sequence). V was clipped by 2 bases and J by 3 bases, with 7 bases between them. CDR3 sequence (DNA): TGCGCCAGCAGTGAGAGGGGGTACACTGAAGCTTTCTTT. Residues: CASSERGYTEAFF.

The V gene is TRBV19, the J gene TRBJ1-5; 8 positions match TRBD1. The junction had 7 bases not matched to a gene; V was cut back by 3 bases and J by 15 bases. CDR1 is LNHDA and CDR2 is SQIVND in the germline V gene (reference sequence). There are 12 residues in the CDR3. The CDR3 loop is CASSMLDRGRHF. CDR3 sequence (DNA): TGTGCCAGTAGTATGCTCGACAGGGGCAGGCATTTT.

The J gene is TRBJ1-1, the V gene TRBV28; D possibly corresponds to TRBD1 (6 bases). The V end lost 4 bases, the J end lost 3 bases, and 21 bases lay between the germline ends. The CDR3 is made up of 17 amino acids. CDR1 is MDHEN and CDR2 is SYDVKM in the germline V gene. The CDR3 is CASSSPWGAGGDTEAFF. DNA for the CDR3: TGTGCCAGCAGTTCACCCTGGGGCGCCGGGGGCGACACTGAAGCTTTCTTT.

This chain connects TRBV5-1 to TRBJ1-2; 8 nucleotides line up with TRBD1. This CDR3 has 14 residues. Germline CDR1 and CDR2: SGHRS and YFSETQ. Losses at the gene ends were 4 bases for V and 0 bases for J; bases not matched to a gene: 2. CDR3 coding DNA: TGCGCCAGCAGCGCGGGACAGGCTAACTATGGCTACACCTTC. Its protein is CASSAGQANYGYTF.